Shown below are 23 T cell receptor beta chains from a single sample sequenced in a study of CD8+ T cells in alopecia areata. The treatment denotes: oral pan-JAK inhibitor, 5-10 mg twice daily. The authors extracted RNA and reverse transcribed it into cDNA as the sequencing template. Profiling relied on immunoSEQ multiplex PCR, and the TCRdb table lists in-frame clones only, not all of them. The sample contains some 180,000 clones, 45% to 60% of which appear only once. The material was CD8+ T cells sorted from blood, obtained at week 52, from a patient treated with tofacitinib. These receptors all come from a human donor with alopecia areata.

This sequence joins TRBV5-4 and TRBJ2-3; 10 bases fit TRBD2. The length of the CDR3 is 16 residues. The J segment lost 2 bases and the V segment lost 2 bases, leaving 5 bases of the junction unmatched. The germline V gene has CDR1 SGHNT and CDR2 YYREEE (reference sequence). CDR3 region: CASSFWLAGVTDTQYF. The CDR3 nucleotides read TGTGCCAGCAGCTTTTGGCTAGCGGGGGTCACAGATACGCAGTATTTT.

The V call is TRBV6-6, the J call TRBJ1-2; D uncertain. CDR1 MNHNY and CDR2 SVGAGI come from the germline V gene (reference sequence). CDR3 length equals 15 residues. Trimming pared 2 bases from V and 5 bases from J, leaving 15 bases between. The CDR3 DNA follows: TGTGCCAGCAGTTACCTCGGCCTAGCGGGATATGGCTACACCTTC. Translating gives CASSYLGLAGYGYTF.

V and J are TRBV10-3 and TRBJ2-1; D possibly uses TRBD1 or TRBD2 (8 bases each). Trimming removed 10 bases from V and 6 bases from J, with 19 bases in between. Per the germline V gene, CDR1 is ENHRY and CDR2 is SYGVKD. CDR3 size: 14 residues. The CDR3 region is CASGGTGLFNEQFF. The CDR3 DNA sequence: TGTGCCAGCGGGGGGACAGGACTCTTCAATGAGCAGTTCTTC.

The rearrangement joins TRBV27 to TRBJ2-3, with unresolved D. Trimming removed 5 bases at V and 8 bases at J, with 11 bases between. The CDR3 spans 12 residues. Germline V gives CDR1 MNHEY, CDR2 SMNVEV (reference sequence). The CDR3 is CASSADPGTQYF. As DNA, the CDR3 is TGTGCCAGCAGTGCCGACCCCGGTACGCAGTATTTT.

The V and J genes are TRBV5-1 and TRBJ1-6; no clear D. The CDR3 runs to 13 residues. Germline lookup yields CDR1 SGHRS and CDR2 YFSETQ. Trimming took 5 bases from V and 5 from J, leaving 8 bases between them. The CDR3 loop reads CASSKEHNSPLHF. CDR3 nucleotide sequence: TGCGCCAGCAGTAAAGAACATAATTCACCCCTCCACTTT.

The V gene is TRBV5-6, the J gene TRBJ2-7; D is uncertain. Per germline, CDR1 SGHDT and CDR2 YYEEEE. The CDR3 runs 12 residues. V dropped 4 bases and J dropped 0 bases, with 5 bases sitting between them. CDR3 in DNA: TGTGCCAGCAGCGGCACCTCCTACGAGCAGTACTTC. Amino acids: CASSGTSYEQYF.

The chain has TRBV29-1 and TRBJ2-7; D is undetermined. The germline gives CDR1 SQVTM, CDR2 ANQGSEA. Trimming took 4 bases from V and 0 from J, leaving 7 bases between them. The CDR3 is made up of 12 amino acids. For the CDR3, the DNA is TGCAGCGTTGCCTTAAGCTCCTACGAGCAGTACTTC. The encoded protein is CSVALSSYEQYF.

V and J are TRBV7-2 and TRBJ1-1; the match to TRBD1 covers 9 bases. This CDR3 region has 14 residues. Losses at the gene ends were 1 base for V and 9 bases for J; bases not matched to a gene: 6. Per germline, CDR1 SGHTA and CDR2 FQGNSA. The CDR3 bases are TGTGCCAGCAGCTTAGGGGGACAGGGCCTTAAAGCTTTCTTT. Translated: CASSLGGQGLKAFF.

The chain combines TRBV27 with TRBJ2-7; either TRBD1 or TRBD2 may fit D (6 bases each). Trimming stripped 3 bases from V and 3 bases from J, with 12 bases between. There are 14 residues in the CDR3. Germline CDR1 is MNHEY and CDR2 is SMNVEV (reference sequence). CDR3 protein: CASSFGGSNYEQYF. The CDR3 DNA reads TGTGCCAGCAGTTTCGGGGGCTCGAACTACGAGCAGTACTTC.

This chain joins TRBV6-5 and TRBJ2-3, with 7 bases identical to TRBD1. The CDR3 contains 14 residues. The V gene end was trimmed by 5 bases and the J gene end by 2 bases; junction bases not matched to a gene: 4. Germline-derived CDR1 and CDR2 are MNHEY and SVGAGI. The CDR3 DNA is TGTGCCAGCAGTCAGGGGGACCTCACAGATACGCAGTATTTT. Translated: CASSQGDLTDTQYF.

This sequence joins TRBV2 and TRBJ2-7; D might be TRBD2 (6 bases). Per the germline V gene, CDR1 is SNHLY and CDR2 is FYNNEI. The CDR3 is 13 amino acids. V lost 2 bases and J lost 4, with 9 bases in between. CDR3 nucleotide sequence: TGTGCCAGCAGTGAAATGGAGGGTTACGAGCAGTACTTC. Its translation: CASSEMEGYEQYF.

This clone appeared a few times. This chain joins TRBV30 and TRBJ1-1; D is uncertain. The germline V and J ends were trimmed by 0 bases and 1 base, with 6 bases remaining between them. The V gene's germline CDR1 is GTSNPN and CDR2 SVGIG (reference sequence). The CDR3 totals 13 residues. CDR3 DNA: TGTGCCTGGAGTGTACATGCGAACACTGAAGCTTTCTTT. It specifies CAWSVHANTEAFF.

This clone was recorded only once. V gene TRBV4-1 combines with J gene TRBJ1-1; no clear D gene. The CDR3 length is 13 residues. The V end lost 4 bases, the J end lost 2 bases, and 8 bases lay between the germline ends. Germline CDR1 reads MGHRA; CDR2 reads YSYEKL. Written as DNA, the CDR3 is TGCGCCAGCAGCCTGACACCAAACACTGAAGCTTTCTTT. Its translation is CASSLTPNTEAFF.

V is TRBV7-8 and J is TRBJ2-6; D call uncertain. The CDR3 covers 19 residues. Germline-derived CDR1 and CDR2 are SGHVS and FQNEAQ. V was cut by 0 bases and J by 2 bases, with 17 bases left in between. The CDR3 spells CASSLAPRADSPGANVLTF. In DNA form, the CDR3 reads TGTGCCAGCAGCTTAGCCCCCCGGGCCGACTCGCCTGGGGCCAACGTCCTGACTTTC.

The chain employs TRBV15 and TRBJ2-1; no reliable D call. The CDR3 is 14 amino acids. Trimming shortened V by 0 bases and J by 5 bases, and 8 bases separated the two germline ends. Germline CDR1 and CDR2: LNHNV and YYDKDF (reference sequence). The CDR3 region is CATSRESFDNEQFF. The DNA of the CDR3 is TGTGCCACCAGCAGAGAGTCCTTTGACAATGAGCAGTTCTTC.

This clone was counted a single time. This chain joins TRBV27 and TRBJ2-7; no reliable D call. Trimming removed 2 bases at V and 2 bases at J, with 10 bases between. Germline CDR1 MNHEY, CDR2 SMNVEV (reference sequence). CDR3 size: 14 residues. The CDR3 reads CASSLGRTTYEQYF. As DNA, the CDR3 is TGTGCCAGCAGTTTAGGCAGGACCACCTACGAGCAGTACTTC.

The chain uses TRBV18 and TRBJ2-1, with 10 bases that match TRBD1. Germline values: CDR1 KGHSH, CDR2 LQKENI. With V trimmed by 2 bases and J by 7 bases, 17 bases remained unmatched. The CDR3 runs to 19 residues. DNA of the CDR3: TGTGCCAGCTCACCATATTCCGCCCCGGGACAGGGGAGGATGAATGAGCAGTTCTTC. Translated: CASSPYSAPGQGRMNEQFF.

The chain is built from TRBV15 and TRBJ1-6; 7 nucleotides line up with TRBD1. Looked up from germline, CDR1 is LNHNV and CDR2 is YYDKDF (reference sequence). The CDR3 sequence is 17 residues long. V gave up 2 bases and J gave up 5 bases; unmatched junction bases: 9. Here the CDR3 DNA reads TGTGCCACCAGCAGACCCGGCCGGGACAGAAATAATTCACCCCTCCACTTT. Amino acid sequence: CATSRPGRDRNNSPLHF.

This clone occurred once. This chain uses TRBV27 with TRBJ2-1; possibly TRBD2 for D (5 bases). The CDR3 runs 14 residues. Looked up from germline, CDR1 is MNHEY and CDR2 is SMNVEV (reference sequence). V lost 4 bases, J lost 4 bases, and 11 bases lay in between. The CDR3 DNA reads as TGTGCCAGCAGTTCGAGCGGATCGTACAATGAGCAGTTCTTC. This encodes CASSSSGSYNEQFF.

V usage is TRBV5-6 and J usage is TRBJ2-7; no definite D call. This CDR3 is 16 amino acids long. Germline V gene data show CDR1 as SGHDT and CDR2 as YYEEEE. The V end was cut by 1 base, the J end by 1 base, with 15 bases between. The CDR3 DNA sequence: TGTGCCAGCAGCTTGAGTCAAGGCAGGCAGTCCTACGAGCAGTACTTC. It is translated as CASSLSQGRQSYEQYF.

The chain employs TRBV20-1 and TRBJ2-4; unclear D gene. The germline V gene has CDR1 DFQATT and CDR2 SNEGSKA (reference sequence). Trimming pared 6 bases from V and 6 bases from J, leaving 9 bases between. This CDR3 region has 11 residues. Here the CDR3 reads CSASSGNIQYF. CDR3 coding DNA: TGCAGTGCCTCTTCGGGAAACATTCAGTACTTC.

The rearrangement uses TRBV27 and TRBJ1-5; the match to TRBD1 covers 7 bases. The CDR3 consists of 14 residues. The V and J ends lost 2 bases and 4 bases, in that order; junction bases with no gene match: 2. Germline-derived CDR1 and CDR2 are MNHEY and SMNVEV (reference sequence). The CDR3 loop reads CASSLPGGNQPQHF. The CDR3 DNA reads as TGTGCCAGCAGTTTACCAGGGGGGAATCAGCCCCAGCATTTT.

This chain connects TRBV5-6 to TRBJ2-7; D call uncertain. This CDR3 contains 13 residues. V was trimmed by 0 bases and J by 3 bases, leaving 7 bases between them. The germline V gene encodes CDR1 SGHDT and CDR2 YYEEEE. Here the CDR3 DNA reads TGTGCCAGCAGCTTGGAAGGTTACTACGAGCAGTACTTC. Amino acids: CASSLEGYYEQYF. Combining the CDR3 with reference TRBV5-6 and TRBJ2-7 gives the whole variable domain DAGVTQSPTHLIKTRGQQVTLRCSPKSGHDTVSWYQQALGQGPQFIFQYYEEEERQRGNFPDRFSGHQFPNYSSELNVNALLLGDSALYLCASSLEGYYEQYFGPGTRLTVT.